The entry below gives a single T cell receptor (beta chain) sequence along with its context. With 3 bases clipped from V and 7 bases from J, the junction kept 9 bases outside the gene matches. The length of the CDR3 is 15 residues. CDR1 is LNHNV, CDR2 YYDKDF, per germline (reference sequence). The sample comes from a study of memory CD4+ T cells and cytomegalovirus serostatus. Clones were sequenced by immunoSEQ multiplex PCR, and TCRdb holds only the in-frame ones, with some missing. The sample has about 40,000 clones; more than 75% are singletons. The sort gate was single viable CD3+CD4+CD8-CD45RO+ cells for memory CD4+ T cells.

This sequence was found in an adult in good health and CMV-seronegative. Source material: memory CD4+ T cells from blood. The chain couples TRBV15 to TRBJ1-5; 7 nucleotides align to TRBD1. The CDR3 nucleotides read TGTGCCACCAGCAGCCGGACAGGACAACGGCAGCCCCAGCATTTT. Encoded protein: CATSSRTGQRQPQHF.